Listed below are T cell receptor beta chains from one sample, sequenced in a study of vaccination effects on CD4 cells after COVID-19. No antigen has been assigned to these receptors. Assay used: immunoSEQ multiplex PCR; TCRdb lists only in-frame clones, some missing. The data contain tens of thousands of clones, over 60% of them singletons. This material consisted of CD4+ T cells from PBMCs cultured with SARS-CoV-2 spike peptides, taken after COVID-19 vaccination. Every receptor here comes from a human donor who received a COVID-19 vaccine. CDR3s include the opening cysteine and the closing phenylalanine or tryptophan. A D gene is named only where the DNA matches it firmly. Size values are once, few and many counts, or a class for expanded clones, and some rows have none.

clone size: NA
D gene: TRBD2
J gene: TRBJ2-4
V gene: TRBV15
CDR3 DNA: TGTGCCACCAGCAGAGATAGTACTAGCGGGAGGATCGCCAAAAACATTCAGTACTTC
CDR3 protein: CATSRDSTSGRIAKNIQYF

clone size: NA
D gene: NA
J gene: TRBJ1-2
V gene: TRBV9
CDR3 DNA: TGTGCCAGCAGCGTAGTAGTAGGGGAGGTTGGGGCCAACTATGGCTACACCTTC
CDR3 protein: CASSVVVGEVGANYGYTF

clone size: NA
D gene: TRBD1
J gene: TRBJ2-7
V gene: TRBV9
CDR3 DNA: TGTGCCAGCAGCGCCCGGACAGGGCCCTACGAGCAGTACTTC
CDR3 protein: CASSARTGPYEQYF

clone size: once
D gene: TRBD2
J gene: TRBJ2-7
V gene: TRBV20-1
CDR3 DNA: TGCAGTGCTATACTAGCGCGCGAGCAGTACTTC
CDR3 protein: CSAILAREQYF

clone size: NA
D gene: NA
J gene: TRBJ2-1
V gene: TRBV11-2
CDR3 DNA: TGTGCCAGCAGCTCGCGTACAGATTGGGGCTACAATGAGCAGTTCTTC
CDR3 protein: CASSSRTDWGYNEQFF

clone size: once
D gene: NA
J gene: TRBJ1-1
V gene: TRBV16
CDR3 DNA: TGTGCCAGCAGAGACCGAATGAACACTGAAGCTTTCTTT
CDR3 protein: CASRDRMNTEAFF

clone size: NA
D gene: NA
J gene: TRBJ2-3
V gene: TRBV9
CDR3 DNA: TGTGCCAGCAGCGTAGGTTCGGTCTTCACAGATACGCAGTATTTT
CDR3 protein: CASSVGSVFTDTQYF

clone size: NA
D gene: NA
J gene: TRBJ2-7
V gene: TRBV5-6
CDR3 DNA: TGTGCCAGCAGCCGTGGTAGAGGGGTACTCTACGAGCAGTACTTC
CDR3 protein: CASSRGRGVLYEQYF

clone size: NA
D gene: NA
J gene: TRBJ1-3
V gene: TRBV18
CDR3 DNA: TGTGCCAGCTCGCAAGGCTCTGGAAACACCATATATTTT
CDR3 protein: CASSQGSGNTIYF

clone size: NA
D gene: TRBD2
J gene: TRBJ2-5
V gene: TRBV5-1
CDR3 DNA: TGCGCCAGCAGCTTGCAAGGGACTAGCGGGAGCGGAGAGACCCAGTACTTC
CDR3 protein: CASSLQGTSGSGETQYF

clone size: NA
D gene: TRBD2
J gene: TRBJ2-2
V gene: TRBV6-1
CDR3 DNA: TGTGCCAGCAGTGAGACTAGCGGGAGGTACACCGGGGAGCTGTTTTTT
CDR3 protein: CASSETSGRYTGELFF

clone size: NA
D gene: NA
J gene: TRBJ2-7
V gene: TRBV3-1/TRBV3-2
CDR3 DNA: TGTGCCAGCAGCCAAGAGGGCTCGAGCTACGAGCAGTACTTC
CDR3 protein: CASSQEGSSYEQYF

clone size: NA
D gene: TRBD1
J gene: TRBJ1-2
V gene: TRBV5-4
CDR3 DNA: TGTGCCAGCAGCTTCGGACAGGTCTATGGCTACACCTTC
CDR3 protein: CASSFGQVYGYTF

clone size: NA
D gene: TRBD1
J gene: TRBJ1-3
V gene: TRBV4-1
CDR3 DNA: TGCGCCAGCAGCCCTGAGGGGACAGGAGAAAGCTCTGGAAACACCATATATTTT
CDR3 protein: CASSPEGTGESSGNTIYF

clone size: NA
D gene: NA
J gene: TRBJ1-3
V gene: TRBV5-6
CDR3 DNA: TGTGCCAGCAGCTTGTCGGCGGCGGATAGCTCTGGAAACACCATATATTTT
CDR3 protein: CASSLSAADSSGNTIYF

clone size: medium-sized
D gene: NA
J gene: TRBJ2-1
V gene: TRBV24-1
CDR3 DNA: TGTGCCACCAGTGATTTCACAGCCCCCTACAATGAGCAGTTCTTC
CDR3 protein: CATSDFTAPYNEQFF

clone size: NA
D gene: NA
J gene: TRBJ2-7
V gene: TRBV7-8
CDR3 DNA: TGTGCCAGCAGCTTAGCAGGGACCTACGAGCAGTACTTC
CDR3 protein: CASSLAGTYEQYF

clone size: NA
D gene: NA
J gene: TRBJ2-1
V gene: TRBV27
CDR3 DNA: TGTGCCAGCAGTTCTGCGCGCTCCTACAATGAGCAGTTCTTC
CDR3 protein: CASSSARSYNEQFF

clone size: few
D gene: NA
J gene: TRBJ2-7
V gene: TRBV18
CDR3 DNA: TGTGCCAGCTCACTCTTCGGGAGCTCCTACGAGCAGTACTTC
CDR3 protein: CASSLFGSSYEQYF

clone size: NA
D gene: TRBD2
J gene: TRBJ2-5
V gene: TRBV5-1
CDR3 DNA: TGCGCCAGCGAGGGAGGACTAGCGGGAGGTGGAGAGACCCAGTACTTC
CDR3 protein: CASEGGLAGGGETQYF

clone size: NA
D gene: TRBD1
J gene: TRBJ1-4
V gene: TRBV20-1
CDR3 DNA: TGCAGTGCTAGTGACAGGGGGAGGACTAATGAAAAACTGTTTTTT
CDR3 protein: CSASDRGRTNEKLFF

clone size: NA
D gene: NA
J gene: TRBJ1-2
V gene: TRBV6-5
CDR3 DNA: TGTGCCAGCAGATACAGGGACTATGGCTACACCTTC
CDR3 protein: CASRYRDYGYTF

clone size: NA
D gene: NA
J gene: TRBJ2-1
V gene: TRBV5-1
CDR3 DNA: TGCGCCAGCAGCTCGAACTCTCACGGGATAAATGAGCAGTTCTTC
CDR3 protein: CASSSNSHGINEQFF

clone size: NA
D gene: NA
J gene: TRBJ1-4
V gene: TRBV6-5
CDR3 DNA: TGTGCCAGCAGTTACTCTGGGCAGGGTTGGGAAAAACTGTTTTTT
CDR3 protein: CASSYSGQGWEKLFF

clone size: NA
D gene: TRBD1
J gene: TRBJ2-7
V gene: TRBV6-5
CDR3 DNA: TGTGCCACCTCGGACAGGGTCGGATACGAGCAGTACTTC
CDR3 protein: CATSDRVGYEQYF

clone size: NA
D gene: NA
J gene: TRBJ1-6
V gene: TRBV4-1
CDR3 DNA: TGCGCCAGCAGCCAAGGACAGGCGAGCTCCTATAATTCACCCCTCCACTTT
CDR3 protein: CASSQGQASSYNSPLHF

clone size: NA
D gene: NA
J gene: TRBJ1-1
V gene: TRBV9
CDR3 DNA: TGTGCCAGCAGCGTAGGCCCCGCCACCCTGAACACTTTCTTT
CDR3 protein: CASSVGPATLNTFF

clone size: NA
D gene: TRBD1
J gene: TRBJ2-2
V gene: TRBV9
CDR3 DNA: TGTGCCAGCAGCGCAGGGACAGGGCGAACCGGGGAGCTGTTTTTT
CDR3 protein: CASSAGTGRTGELFF

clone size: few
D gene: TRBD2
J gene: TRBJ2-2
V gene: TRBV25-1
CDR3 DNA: TGTGCCAGCAGTGAGGCGGGGGACGGGGAGCTGTTTTTT
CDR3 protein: CASSEAGDGELFF

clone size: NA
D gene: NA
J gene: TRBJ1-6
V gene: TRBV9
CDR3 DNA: TGTGCCAGCAGCGTAGTTGAAGGGCGAGGTTCACCCCTCCACTTT
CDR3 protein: CASSVVEGRGSPLHF

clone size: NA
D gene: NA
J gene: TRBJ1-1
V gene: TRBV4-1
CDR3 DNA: TGCGCCAGCAGCCAAGATCGGACGGTGAACACTGAAGCTTTCTTT
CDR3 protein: CASSQDRTVNTEAFF

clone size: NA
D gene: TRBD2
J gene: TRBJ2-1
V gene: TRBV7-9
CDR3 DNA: TGTGCCAGCAGCCGACCAGTCCCGGGACTAGCTCGAAGGGACAATGAGCAGTTCTTC
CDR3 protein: CASSRPVPGLARRDNEQFF

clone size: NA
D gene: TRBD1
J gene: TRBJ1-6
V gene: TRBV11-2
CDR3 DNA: TGTGCCAGCAGCTTTGTATGGGGGACAGCCGTTCGTAATTCACCCCTCCACTTT
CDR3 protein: CASSFVWGTAVRNSPLHF

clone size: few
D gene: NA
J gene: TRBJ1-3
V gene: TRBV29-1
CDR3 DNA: TGCAGCGTTGCTGAAGGTTCTGGAAACACCATATATTTT
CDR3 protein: CSVAEGSGNTIYF

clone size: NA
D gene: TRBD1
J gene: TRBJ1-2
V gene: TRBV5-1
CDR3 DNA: TGCGCCAGCAGTATTCGACAGGGAAACCCCTATGGCTACACCTTC
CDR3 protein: CASSIRQGNPYGYTF

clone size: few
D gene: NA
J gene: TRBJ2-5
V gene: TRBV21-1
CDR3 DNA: TGTGCCAGCAGCGACATAGCGGGGGCCCAGTACTTC
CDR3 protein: CASSDIAGAQYF

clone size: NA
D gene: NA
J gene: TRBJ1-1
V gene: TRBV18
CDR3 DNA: TGTGCCAGCTCAGCCTTCGGGGACACTGAAGCTTTCTTT
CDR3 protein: CASSAFGDTEAFF

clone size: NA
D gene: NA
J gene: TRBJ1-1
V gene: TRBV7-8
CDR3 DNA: TGTGCCAGCAGCTTTAGGAGGCAGGGGAATACTGAAGCTTTCTTT
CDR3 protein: CASSFRRQGNTEAFF

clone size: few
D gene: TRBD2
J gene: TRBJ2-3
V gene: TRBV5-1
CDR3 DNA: TGCGCCAGCAGCTCGCCCCTGCGGGGGGTCACAGATACGCAGTATTTT
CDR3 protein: CASSSPLRGVTDTQYF

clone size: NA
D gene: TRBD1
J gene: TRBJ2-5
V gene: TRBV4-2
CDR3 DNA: TGTGCCAGCAGCCAAGCCAAGACAGGGGTCGAAAGGCAAGAGACCCAGTACTTC
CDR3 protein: CASSQAKTGVERQETQYF

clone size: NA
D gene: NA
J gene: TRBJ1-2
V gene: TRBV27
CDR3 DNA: TGTGCCAGCAGCCGTGCATTAGGTGCCGGGGCCTATGGCTACACCTTC
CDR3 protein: CASSRALGAGAYGYTF

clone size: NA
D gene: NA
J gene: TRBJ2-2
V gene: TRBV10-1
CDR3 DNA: TGCGCCAGCAGTGAGAGAAGGGGTGACACCGGGGAGCTGTTTTTT
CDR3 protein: CASSERRGDTGELFF